The clone carrying this T cell receptor (beta chain) was seen only a few times. Its matching antigen is unknown. The data originate from a study of vaccination and CD4 T cells after COVID-19. Treatment meaning: roughly 11-day PBMC culture with coronavirus spike peptide pools or control peptides (ViraFEST assay). With peptide pools, ViraFEST first expanded antigen-specific T cells and afterwards sequenced their TCRs. About 1.8 million PBMCs went into each well for culture with 7.5 to 10 IU/ml IL-2 and around 10 ug/ml peptide pools. CD4+ T cells that had been cultured provided DNA sequenced with the Oncomine TCR Beta short-read assay. TCRdb fed the PCR reads into MiXCR, producing one record per CDR3 protein. The sample yields around 20,000 distinct CDR3 sequences, over 45% seen once. The clonotype was recovered from a human donor with COVID-19. Source material: cultured CD4+ T cells from blood.

This CDR3 is CSARVAGAAETQYF. Here the CDR3 DNA reads TGCAGTGCTAGAGTCGCGGGGGCGGCGGAGACCCAGTACTTC. This rearrangement joins TRBV20-1 to TRBJ2-5; TRBD2 might be the D (7 bases). The V end was cut by 1 base, the J end by 5 bases, with 14 bases between. Germline values: CDR1 DFQATT, CDR2 SNEGSKA (reference sequence). This CDR3 spans 14 amino acids.